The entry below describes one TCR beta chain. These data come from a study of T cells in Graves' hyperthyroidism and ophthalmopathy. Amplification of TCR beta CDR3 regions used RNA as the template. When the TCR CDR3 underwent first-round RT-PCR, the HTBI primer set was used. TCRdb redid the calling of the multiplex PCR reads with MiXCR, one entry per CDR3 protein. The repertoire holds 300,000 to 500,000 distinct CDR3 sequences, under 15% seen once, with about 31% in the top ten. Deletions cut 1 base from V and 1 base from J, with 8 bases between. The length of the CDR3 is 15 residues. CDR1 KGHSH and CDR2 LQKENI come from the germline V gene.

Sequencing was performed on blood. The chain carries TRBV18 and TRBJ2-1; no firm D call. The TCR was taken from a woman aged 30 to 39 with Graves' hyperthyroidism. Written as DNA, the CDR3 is TGTGCCAGCTCACCACGGGCCCGTTCCTACAATGAGCAGTTCTTC. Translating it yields CASSPRARSYNEQFF.